This TCR beta chain was captured by sequencing in a study of CD8+ T cells in alopecia areata. Findings and limits, study-wide: Unlike in mice, where it was clearer, TCR sharing across patients was less clear, possibly HLA-related.

Sorted populations comprised CD4+ and CD8+ T cells obtained from PBMCs. A remark on this clone: Its antigen is not known.

Extracted from the samples, RNA was reverse transcribed into cDNA to serve as the sequencing template. Assay: immunoSEQ multiplex PCR; the TCRdb copy retains only in-frame clones and omits some. The sample yields some 200,000 clones, roughly 56% seen once. The CDR3 is 15 residues long. Germline CDR1 is MGHRA and CDR2 is YSYEKL. V lost 4 bases, J lost 0 bases, and 12 bases lay in between. Sequencing was performed on CD8+ T cells sorted from blood. The TCR sequence derives from a human donor in good health. The chain couples TRBV4-1 to TRBJ1-1, with D possibly TRBD1 on 5 matching bases. In DNA form, the CDR3 reads TGCGCCAGCAGCCGACCGGGGCCCATGAACACTGAAGCTTTCTTT. It specifies CASSRPGPMNTEAFF.